This T cell receptor beta chain appears in the sequencing data of a study of T-cell memory formation after mild COVID-19. Across the whole study: TCR clusters were mostly confined to one donor each.

This clonotype has just a few counts. Its specificity is not known. The V end was cut by 5 bases, the J end by 6 bases, with 18 bases between. Per germline, CDR1 MGHRA and CDR2 YSYEKL. This CDR3 has 15 residues. Study-wide points: Whether day 37 second-wave clones are SARS-CoV-2-specific was not confirmed. Contracting CD4+ clones lay largely in CM and EM, with CD8+ ones residing in EMRA.

TCRdb re-called the 5' RACE reads with MiXCR, one entry per CDR3 protein. The sample includes under 550,000 distinct CDR3 sequences, approximately 19% of them seen just once. This clonotype was sampled from a man aged 18 to 30 who had mild COVID-19 (a few samples of this study predate the infection). Cell type and time point are not known. The sample was PBMCs or a T cell subset sorted from them (not recorded which). The chain joins TRBV4-1 to TRBJ2-3, with D possibly being TRBD2 (7 bases). DNA for the CDR3: TGCGCCAGCAGCTTCCGGGGGGCCCGGGGTGATACGCAGTATTTT. Its protein product is CASSFRGARGDTQYF.